Judged by abundance, the clone carrying this T cell receptor delta chain is medium-sized (0.01 to 0.1%). The sample carries other DNA sequences with the same CDR3. This CDR3 contains 18 residues. Germline CDR1 GEAIGNYY, CDR2 EKD. The V end lost 3 bases, the J end lost 0 bases, and 14 bases lay between the germline ends. This sample is part of a study of gamma-delta chains in newborns, infants, children. On the study more broadly: Innate gammadelta T cells reportedly expand polyclonally right after birth, driven by microbial exposure, per the title.

TCRdb re-called the reads via CATT. The repertoire holds about 8,500 delta-chain clones, roughly 3.5% seen once, with approximately 15% in the top ten. The TCR sequence derives from a child who was a newborn, infant or young child, either healthy, febrile or measles-vaccinated (not recorded which). J is TRDJ3 and V is TRDV2; TRDD3 might be the D (5 bases). The sequencing sample was made of blood. The CDR3 DNA reads TGTGCCTGTGACGGGATGGACCCCAGCTCCTGGGACACCCGACAGATGTTTTTC. It codes for CACDGMDPSSWDTRQMFF.